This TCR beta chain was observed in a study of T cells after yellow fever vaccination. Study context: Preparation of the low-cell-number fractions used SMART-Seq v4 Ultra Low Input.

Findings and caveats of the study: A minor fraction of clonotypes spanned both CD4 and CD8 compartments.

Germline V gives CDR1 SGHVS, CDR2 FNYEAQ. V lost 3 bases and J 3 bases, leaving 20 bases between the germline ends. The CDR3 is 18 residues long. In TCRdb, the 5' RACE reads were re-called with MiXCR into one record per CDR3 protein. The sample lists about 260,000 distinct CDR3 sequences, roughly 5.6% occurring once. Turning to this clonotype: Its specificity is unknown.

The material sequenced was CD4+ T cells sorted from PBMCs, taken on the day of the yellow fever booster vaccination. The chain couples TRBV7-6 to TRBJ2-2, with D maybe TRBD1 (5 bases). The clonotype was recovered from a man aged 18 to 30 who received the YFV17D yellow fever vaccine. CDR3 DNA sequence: TGTGCCAGCAGCTTGGACCGACAGAGTTTGAGATACACCGGGGAGCTGTTTTTT. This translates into CASSLDRQSLRYTGELFF. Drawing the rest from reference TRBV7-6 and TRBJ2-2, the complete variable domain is GAGVSQSPRYKVTKRGQDVALRCDPISGHVSLYWYRQALGQGPEFLTYFNYEAQQDKSGLPNDRFSAERPEGSISTLTIQRTEQRDSAMYRCASSLDRQSLRYTGELFFGEGSRLTVL.